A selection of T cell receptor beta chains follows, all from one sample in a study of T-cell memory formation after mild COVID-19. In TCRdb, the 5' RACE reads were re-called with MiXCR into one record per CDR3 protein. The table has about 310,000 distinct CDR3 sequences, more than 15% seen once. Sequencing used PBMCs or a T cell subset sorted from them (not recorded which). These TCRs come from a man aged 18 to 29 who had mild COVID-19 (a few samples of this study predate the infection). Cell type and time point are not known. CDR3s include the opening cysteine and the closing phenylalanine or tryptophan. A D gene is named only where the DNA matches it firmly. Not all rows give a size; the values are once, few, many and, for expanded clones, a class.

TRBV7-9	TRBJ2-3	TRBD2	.	CASSFDLAGADTQYF	TGTGCCAGCAGCTTTGACCTAGCGGGGGCCGATACGCAGTATTTT
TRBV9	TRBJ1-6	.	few	CASSAPRDLNSPLHF	TGTGCCAGCAGCGCCCCCAGGGACCTCAATTCACCCCTCCACTTT
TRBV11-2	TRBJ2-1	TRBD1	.	CASSPRTGAYNEQFF	TGTGCCAGCAGCCCCCGGACAGGGGCCTACAATGAGCAGTTCTTC
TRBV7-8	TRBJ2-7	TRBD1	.	CASSSQGAGSEQYF	TGTGCCAGCAGCTCCCAGGGGGCGGGGTCCGAGCAGTACTTC
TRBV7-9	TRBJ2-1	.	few	CASSLGWQGRDEQFF	TGTGCCAGCAGCTTAGGATGGCAGGGGAGGGATGAGCAGTTCTTC
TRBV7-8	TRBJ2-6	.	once	CASSLGQGSGANVLTF	TGTGCCAGCAGCCTAGGGCAGGGCTCAGGGGCCAACGTCCTGACTTTC
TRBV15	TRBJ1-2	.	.	CATSRGEKGSNYGYTF	TGTGCCACCAGCAGAGGGGAGAAGGGGTCGAACTATGGCTACACCTTC
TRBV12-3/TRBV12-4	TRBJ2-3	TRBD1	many	CASSFRGPGDTQYF	TGTGCCAGCAGTTTCAGGGGGCCGGGGGATACGCAGTATTTT
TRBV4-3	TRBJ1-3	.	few	CASSQGGQNTIYF	TGCGCCAGCAGCCAGGGGGGGCAAAACACCATATATTTT
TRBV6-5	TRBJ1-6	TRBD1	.	CASSSGQGASPLHF	TGTGCCAGCAGTTCGGGACAGGGGGCCTCACCCCTCCACTTT
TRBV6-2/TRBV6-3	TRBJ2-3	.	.	CASNRPSRASTDTQYF	TGTGCCAGTAACCGCCCATCGAGGGCCAGCACAGATACGCAGTATTTT
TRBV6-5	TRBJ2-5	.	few	CASSYVAAPQETQYF	TGTGCCAGCAGTTACGTGGCAGCGCCCCAAGAGACCCAGTACTTC
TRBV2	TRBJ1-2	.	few	CASSEAAYGYTF	TGTGCCAGCAGTGAAGCAGCCTATGGCTACACCTTC
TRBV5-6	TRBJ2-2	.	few	CASSWGGHLAGELFF	TGTGCCAGCAGCTGGGGGGGACACCTCGCCGGGGAGCTGTTTTTT
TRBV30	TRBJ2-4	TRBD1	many	CAWSLTGGKNIQYF	TGTGCCTGGAGTCTTACAGGGGGCAAAAACATTCAGTACTTC
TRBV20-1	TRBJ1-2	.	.	CSARYYGYTF	TGCAGTGCAAGATATTATGGCTACACCTTC
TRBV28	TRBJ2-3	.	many	CASTPPGRDTQYF	TGTGCCAGCACCCCACCGGGCCGAGATACGCAGTATTTT
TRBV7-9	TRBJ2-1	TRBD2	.	CASSSPTSGGAYNEQFF	TGTGCCAGCAGCTCCCCTACTAGCGGGGGGGCCTACAATGAGCAGTTCTTC
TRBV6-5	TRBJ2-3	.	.	CASSYSVGDTQYF	TGTGCCAGCAGTTACTCGGTTGGAGATACGCAGTATTTT
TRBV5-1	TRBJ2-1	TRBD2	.	CASSMGLAGEGYNEQFF	TGCGCCAGCAGCATGGGACTAGCGGGAGAGGGCTACAATGAGCAGTTCTTC
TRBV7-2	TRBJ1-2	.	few	CASSLAWGDLSGYTF	TGTGCCAGCAGCTTAGCATGGGGGGACCTCTCTGGCTACACCTTC
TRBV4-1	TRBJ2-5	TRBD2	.	CASSHLTSGGETQYF	TGCGCCAGCAGCCACCTGACTAGCGGGGGCGAGACCCAGTACTTC
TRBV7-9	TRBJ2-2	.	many	CASRKNRDGDTGELFF	TGTGCCAGCAGGAAAAACCGAGACGGCGACACCGGGGAGCTGTTTTTT
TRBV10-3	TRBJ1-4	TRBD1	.	CATKQGFDEKLFF	TGTGCCACTAAACAGGGGTTTGATGAAAAACTGTTTTTT
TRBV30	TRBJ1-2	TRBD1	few	CAWIGQVIYGYTF	TGTGCCTGGATCGGACAGGTGATCTATGGCTACACCTTC
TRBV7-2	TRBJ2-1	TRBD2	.	CASRHTTSGGSTYNEQFF	TGTGCCAGCAGACATACTACTAGCGGGGGGTCGACCTACAATGAGCAGTTCTTC
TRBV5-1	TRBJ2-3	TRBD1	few	CASSLQGVADTQYF	TGCGCCAGCAGCTTACAGGGGGTCGCAGATACGCAGTATTTT
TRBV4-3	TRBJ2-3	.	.	CASSLRQIGTDTQYF	TGCGCCAGCAGCCTCCGACAGATAGGGACAGATACGCAGTATTTT
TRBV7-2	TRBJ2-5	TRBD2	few	CASSLASLAGSLKETQYF	TGTGCCAGCAGCTTAGCGTCGTTAGCGGGGTCTCTTAAAGAGACCCAGTACTTC
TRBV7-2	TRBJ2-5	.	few	CASSLWSGKETQYF	TGTGCCAGCAGCTTATGGTCTGGCAAAGAGACCCAGTACTTC
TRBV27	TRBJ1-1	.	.	CASSYQLNTEAFF	TGTGCCAGCAGTTATCAGTTGAACACTGAAGCTTTCTTT
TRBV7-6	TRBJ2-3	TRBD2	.	CASSHTGGGDTQYF	TGTGCCAGCAGCCACACGGGAGGTGGGGATACGCAGTATTTT
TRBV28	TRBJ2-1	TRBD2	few	CASSPLGGLAGSDEQFF	TGTGCCAGCAGTCCACTGGGGGGACTAGCGGGGTCGGATGAGCAGTTCTTC
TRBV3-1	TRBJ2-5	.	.	CASSQIGGAQETQYF	TGTGCCAGCAGCCAAATTGGCGGAGCCCAAGAGACCCAGTACTTC
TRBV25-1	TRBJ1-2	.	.	CASTAGSDVYGYTF	TGTGCCAGCACCGCGGGTAGCGACGTCTATGGCTACACCTTC
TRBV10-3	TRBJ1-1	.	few	CAISGTPRDTEAFF	TGTGCCATCAGCGGGACTCCCCGGGACACTGAAGCTTTCTTT
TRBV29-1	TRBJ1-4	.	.	CSVAGENEKLFF	TGCAGCGTTGCAGGGGAGAATGAAAAACTGTTTTTT
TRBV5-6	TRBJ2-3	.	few	CASSLRATDTQYF	TGTGCCAGCAGCTTGAGAGCCACAGATACGCAGTATTTT
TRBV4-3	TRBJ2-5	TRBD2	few	CASSQDSGVPQAAQYF	TGCGCCAGCAGCCAGGATAGCGGGGTCCCCCAAGCGGCCCAGTACTTC
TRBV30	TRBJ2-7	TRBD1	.	CAWTLGQSNYEQYF	TGTGCCTGGACCCTGGGACAGTCCAATTACGAGCAGTACTTC
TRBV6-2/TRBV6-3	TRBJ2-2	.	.	CASSYAQGTGELFF	TGTGCCAGCAGTTACGCACAGGGCACCGGGGAGCTGTTTTTT
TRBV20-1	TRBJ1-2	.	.	CSARVTSGGYTF	TGCAGTGCTAGAGTAACCTCGGGCGGCTACACCTTC
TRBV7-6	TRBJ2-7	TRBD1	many	CASSPGQGPYEQYF	TGTGCCAGCAGCCCGGGACAGGGGCCCTACGAGCAGTACTTC
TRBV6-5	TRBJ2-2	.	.	CASSYYGGHYDTGELFF	TGTGCCAGCAGTTACTACGGCGGACACTATGACACCGGGGAGCTGTTTTTT
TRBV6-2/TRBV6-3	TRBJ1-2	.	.	CASSYEDRDYGYTF	TGTGCCAGCAGTTACGAGGACAGAGACTATGGCTACACCTTC
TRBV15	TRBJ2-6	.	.	CATSRDGSSGANVLTF	TGTGCCACCAGCCGCGATGGCAGCTCTGGGGCCAACGTCCTGACTTTC
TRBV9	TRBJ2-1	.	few	CASSDQAGGYHEQFF	TGTGCCAGCAGCGACCAGGCCGGGGGATACCATGAGCAGTTCTTC
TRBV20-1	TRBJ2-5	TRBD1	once	CSAPAWGQGAKETQYF	TGCAGTGCTCCAGCTTGGGGACAGGGGGCAAAAGAGACCCAGTACTTC
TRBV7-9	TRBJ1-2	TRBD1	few	CASSFGQGVNGYTF	TGTGCCAGCAGCTTCGGACAGGGGGTAAATGGCTACACCTTC
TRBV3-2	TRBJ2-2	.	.	CASSQDHMGLTGELFF	TGTGCCAGCAGCCAAGATCACATGGGGCTCACCGGGGAGCTGTTTTTT
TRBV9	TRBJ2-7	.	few	CASSAGPLTGEQYF	TGTGCCAGCAGCGCGGGACCCCTCACTGGCGAGCAGTACTTC
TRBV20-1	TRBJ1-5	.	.	CSARGIGRSNQPQHF	TGCAGTGCTAGAGGTATCGGACGGTCCAATCAGCCCCAGCATTTT
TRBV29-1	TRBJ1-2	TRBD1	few	CSVGKGQGNNYGYTF	TGCAGCGTTGGGAAGGGACAGGGTAATAACTATGGCTACACCTTC
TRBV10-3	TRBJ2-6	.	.	CAIHGGQGMPNVLTF	TGTGCCATCCACGGGGGGCAGGGGATGCCCAACGTCCTGACTTTC
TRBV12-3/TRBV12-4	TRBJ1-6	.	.	CASSLWVRLPSSYNSPLHF	TGTGCCAGCAGTTTATGGGTCAGGTTACCAAGCTCCTATAATTCACCCCTCCACTTT
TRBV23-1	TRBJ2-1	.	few	CASILLDWQFF	TGCGCCAGCATCCTTCTCGATTGGCAGTTCTTC
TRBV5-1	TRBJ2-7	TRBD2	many	CASSLAGGTYEQYF	TGTGCCAGCAGTTTAGCGGGGGGGACCTACGAGCAGTACTTC